This T cell receptor beta chain was documented in a study of T cells in Graves' hyperthyroidism and ophthalmopathy. RNA transcripts gave rise to amplified TCR beta CDR3 regions. Primed by the HTBI set, a first-round RT-PCR was run on the TCR CDR3. Each CDR3 protein gets one entry after TCRdb re-called the multiplex PCR reads with MiXCR. The sample shows around 580,000 distinct CDR3 sequences, over 15% of them seen only once. This clonotype was picked up many times. Looked up from germline, CDR1 is LGHDT and CDR2 is YNNKEL (reference sequence). The CDR3 is 13 amino acids. The germline V and J ends were trimmed by 8 bases and 4 bases, with 14 bases remaining between them.

The receptor was isolated from a woman aged 18-30 years with Graves' hyperthyroidism. The chain employs TRBV3-1 and TRBJ1-1; no firm D call. Sequencing used blood. CDR3 region: CASDGGWSTEAFF. The CDR3 region has the DNA TGTGCCAGCGATGGAGGGTGGAGCACTGAAGCTTTCTTT.